This T cell receptor beta chain was retrieved from a study of shared clonotypes between healthy human individuals. The CDR3 runs to 15 residues. The germline V gene encodes CDR1 SGHKS and CDR2 YYEKEE (reference sequence). The ends were cut back, 2 bases at V and 0 bases at J, with 11 bases in the middle. Clones were read by immunoSEQ multiplex PCR, and TCRdb kept only the in-frame ones, dropping some. The profile shows approximately 2.3 million clones, roughly 93% of them singletons. This receptor was taken from a young man in good health. Some clones in this sample may be carry-over from other donors' samples. Sequencing was carried out using naive CD4+ T cells from PBMCs. Noted subset: CD45RA+ positively selected. The V and J genes are TRBV5-5 and TRBJ1-1; TRBD1 is a possible D gene (6 bases). CDR3 residues: CASSFATGLNTEAFF. The CDR3, as DNA: TGTGCCAGCAGCTTCGCGACAGGCCTGAACACTGAAGCTTTCTTT.